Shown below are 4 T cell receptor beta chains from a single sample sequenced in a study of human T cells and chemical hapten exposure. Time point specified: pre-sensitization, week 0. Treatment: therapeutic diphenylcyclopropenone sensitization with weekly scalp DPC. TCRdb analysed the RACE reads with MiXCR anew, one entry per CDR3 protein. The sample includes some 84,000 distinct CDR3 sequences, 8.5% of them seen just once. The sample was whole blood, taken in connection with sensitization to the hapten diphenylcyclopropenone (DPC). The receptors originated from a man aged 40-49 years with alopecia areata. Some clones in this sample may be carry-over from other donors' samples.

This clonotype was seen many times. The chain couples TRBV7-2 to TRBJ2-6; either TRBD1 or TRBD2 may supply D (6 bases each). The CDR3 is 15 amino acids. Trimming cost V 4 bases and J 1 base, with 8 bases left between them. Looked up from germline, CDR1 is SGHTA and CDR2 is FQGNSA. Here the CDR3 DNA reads TGTGCCAGCAGCTGGGGGGCTTCTGGGGCCAACGTCCTGACTTTC. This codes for CASSWGASGANVLTF.

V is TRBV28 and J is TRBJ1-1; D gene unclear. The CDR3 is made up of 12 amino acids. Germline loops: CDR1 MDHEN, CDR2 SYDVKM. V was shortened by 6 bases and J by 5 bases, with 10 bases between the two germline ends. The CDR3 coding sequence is TGTGCCAGCAGCTTGGCAAGTACTGAAGCTTTCTTT. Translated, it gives CASSLASTEAFF.

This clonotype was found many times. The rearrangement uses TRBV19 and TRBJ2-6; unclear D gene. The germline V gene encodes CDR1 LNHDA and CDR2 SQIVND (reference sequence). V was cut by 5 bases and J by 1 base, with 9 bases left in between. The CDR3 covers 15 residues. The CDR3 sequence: CASSPDRSGANVLTF. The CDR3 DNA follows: TGTGCCAGTAGTCCGGACCGGTCTGGGGCCAACGTCCTGACTTTC.

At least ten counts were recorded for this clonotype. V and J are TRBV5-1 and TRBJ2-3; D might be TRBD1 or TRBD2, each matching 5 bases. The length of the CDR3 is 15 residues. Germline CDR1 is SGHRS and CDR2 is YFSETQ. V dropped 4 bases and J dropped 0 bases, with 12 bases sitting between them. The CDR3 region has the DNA TGCGCCAGCAGCAGAGGGACCGTTAGCACAGATACGCAGTATTTT. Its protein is CASSRGTVSTDTQYF. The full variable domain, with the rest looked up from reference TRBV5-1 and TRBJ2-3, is KAGVTQTPRYLIKTRGQQVTLSCSPISGHRSVSWYQQTPGQGLQFLFEYFSETQRNKGNFPGRFSGRQFSNSRSEMNVSTLELGDSALYLCASSRGTVSTDTQYFGPGTRLTVL.